This T cell receptor (beta chain) originates from a study of blood T cell repertoires in COVID-19. The repertoire was sequenced with immunoSEQ multiplex PCR; TCRdb's copy has only in-frame clones and lacks some. Among 200,000 to 250,000 clones, about 87% were seen once, and the ten largest hold approximately 3.7%. Someone with COVID-19 had been met by exposed participants within 2 weeks before study entry. Sequenced sample: PBMCs or T cells enriched from blood (not recorded which). This clonotype originated in a woman in her thirties who had been exposed to COVID-19.

In DNA, the CDR3 is TGTGCCGCCCAGGGATCTGGGGCCAACGTCCTGACTTTC. This gives the protein CAAQGSGANVLTF. The chain links TRBV7-4 to TRBJ2-6, with a possible D match to TRBD1 (5 bases). The V end lost 11 bases, the J end lost 1 base, and 9 bases lay between the germline ends. Germline CDR1 SGHVT, CDR2 SQSDAQ. This CDR3 has 13 residues. The whole variable domain, filled in from reference TRBV7-4 and TRBJ2-6, reads GAGVSQSPRYKVAKRGRDVALRCDSISGHVTLYWYRQTLGQGSEVLTYSQSDAQRDKSGRPSGRFSAERPERSVSTLKIQRTEQGDSAVYLCAAQGSGANVLTFGAGSRLTVL.